Each of the 26 T cell receptor beta chains below was sequenced from the same sample in a study of tumour-infiltrating T cells in Burkitt lymphoma (dated by TCRdb to the early 2020s). The protocol used for the library was the immunoSEQ multiplex PCR assay. Imported from immuneACCESS, the table was reduced by TCRdb to in-frame sequences with V and J called. These copies leave out some clones; in studies compared against another copy, an unresolved V gene accounts for under half, and the cause of the remainder is not known. Here the sample has 13,000 to 15,000 clones; 30% occur a single time. The ten largest clones add up to approximately 6% of the sample. Sequencing was done on a sample of tumor tissue. The origin of the receptors is a human donor with diffuse large B-cell lymphoma.

This clone has only one observation. The chain links TRBV23-1 to TRBJ2-5; D unclear. TRBV23-1 is placed among ORFs of uncertain function. Trimming removed 3 bases at V and 5 bases at J, with 10 bases between. The CDR3 covers 13 residues. CDR3 in amino acids: CASSHTLPETQYF. The CDR3 DNA reads TGCGCCAGCAGTCATACACTCCCGGAGACCCAGTACTTC.

The rearrangement joins TRBV15 to TRBJ2-7; no clear D. This CDR3 comprises 14 residues. Trimming shortened V by 3 bases and J by 3 bases, and 12 bases separated the two germline ends. Germline V lookup: CDR1 LNHNV, CDR2 YYDKDF (reference sequence). CDR3 protein: CATSSPPLIYEQYF. Written as DNA, the CDR3 is TGTGCCACCAGCAGCCCACCTTTAATCTACGAGCAGTACTTC.

This chain uses TRBV19 with TRBJ2-3, with TRBD1 as a possible D gene (6 bases). The germline V and J ends were trimmed by 9 bases and 6 bases, with 13 bases remaining between them. The CDR3 is made up of 12 amino acids. Germline V gene sequence: CDR1 LNHDA, CDR2 SQIVND (reference sequence). The CDR3 DNA reads TGTGCCAGCCAAATCCAGGGGGATACGCAGTATTTT. Its protein is CASQIQGDTQYF.

The sample holds a few counts of this clone. CDR3 residues: CASSPNPTFRDTEAFF. In DNA form, the CDR3 reads TGTGCCAGTAGCCCCAACCCGACCTTTCGGGACACTGAAGCTTTCTTT. This chain joins TRBV19 and TRBJ1-1; D is undetermined. CDR1 LNHDA and CDR2 SQIVND come from the germline V gene (reference sequence). V lost 6 bases to trimming and J lost 3 bases, with 20 bases between them. This CDR3 has 16 residues. The variable domain in full, with the rest retrieved from reference TRBV19 and TRBJ1-1, is DGGITQSPKYLFRKEGQNVTLSCEQNLNHDAMYWYRQDPGQGLRLIYYSQIVNDFQKGDIAEGYSVSREKKESFPLTVTSAQKNPTAFYLCASSPNPTFRDTEAFFGQGTRLTVV.

The DNA of the CDR3 is TGTGCCAGCAGCTTGGGCACAGGGGGACTCAATGAGCAGTTCTTC. Its translation is CASSLGTGGLNEQFF. The chain joins TRBV5-4 to TRBJ2-1; 8 positions match TRBD1. Germline CDR1 reads SGHNT; CDR2 reads YYREEE (reference sequence). This CDR3 is built from 15 residues. The V and J ends lost 0 bases and 6 bases, in that order; junction bases with no gene match: 5.

This clone is medium-sized. V is TRBV27 and J is TRBJ2-7, with a weak D call TRBD1 (6 bases). This CDR3 has 14 residues. Germline loops: CDR1 MNHEY, CDR2 SMNVEV (reference sequence). With 6 bases removed from V and 0 bases from J, the gap between germline ends came to 12 bases. The CDR3 DNA is TGTGCCAGCAGATACAGGGTTTTCTCCTACGAGCAGTACTTC. Its translation is CASRYRVFSYEQYF.

V usage is TRBV7-3 and J usage is TRBJ2-7; D is perhaps TRBD2 (5 bases). Trimming took 5 bases from V and 6 from J, leaving 14 bases between them. CDR1 and CDR2 from the germline V gene are SGHTA and FQGTGA. The CDR3 is made up of 13 amino acids. The CDR3 region has the DNA TGTGCCAGCAGCACCAGCGCAGGACTCGAGCAGTACTTC. This sequence encodes CASSTSAGLEQYF.

The V gene is TRBV9, the J gene TRBJ1-2, with D perhaps matching TRBD1 (5 bases). Germline loops: CDR1 SGDLS, CDR2 YYNGEE. Trimming cost V 2 bases and J 4 bases, with 9 bases left between them. The CDR3 is 13 amino acids. CDR3 nucleotide sequence: TGTGCCAGCAGCGTCCAGGGTGCCTATGGCTACACCTTC. It codes for CASSVQGAYGYTF. The variable domain in full, with the rest retrieved from reference TRBV9 and TRBJ1-2, is DSGVTQTPKHLITATGQRVTLRCSPRSGDLSVYWYQQSLDQGLQFLIQYYNGEERAKGNILERFSAQQFPDLHSELNLSSLELGDSALYFCASSVQGAYGYTFGSGTRLTVV.

This clone was picked up a small number of times. The chain combines TRBV6-5 with TRBJ1-1, with 10 bases identical to TRBD1. Germline V gene sequence: CDR1 MNHEY, CDR2 SVGAGI. This CDR3 has 13 residues. Trimming at V came to 6 bases and at J to 7 bases, leaving 5 bases not matched to a gene. CDR3 sequence: CASRGQGVLEAFF. In DNA, the CDR3 is TGTGCCAGCAGAGGACAGGGGGTTCTTGAAGCTTTCTTT.

The CDR3: CASRTVGTGAHEQYF. CDR3 sequence (DNA): TGTGCCAGCAGGACTGTCGGGACAGGGGCCCACGAGCAGTACTTC. The chain has TRBV28 and TRBJ2-7; 10 bases map to TRBD1. The V gene end was trimmed by 6 bases and the J gene end by 5 bases; junction bases not matched to a gene: 10. The CDR3 consists of 15 residues. The germline CDR1 and CDR2 sequences are MDHEN and SYDVKM.

This chain connects TRBV4-1 to TRBJ2-3, with D maybe TRBD1 (5 bases). Trimming stripped 4 bases from V and 2 bases from J, with 16 bases between. The CDR3 runs 16 residues. Germline loops: CDR1 MGHRA, CDR2 YSYEKL. CDR3 sequence: CASSPTPDKYTDTQYF. CDR3 nucleotide sequence: TGCGCCAGCAGCCCGACCCCGGACAAATACACAGATACGCAGTATTTT.

This clone has more than one count but fewer than ten. The chain is built from TRBV5-6 and TRBJ2-1; maybe TRBD2 (5 bases). CDR3 length equals 13 residues. Trimming took off 5 bases at V and 14 bases at J, with 20 bases between the two ends. The germline V gene has CDR1 SGHDT and CDR2 YYEEEE. The CDR3 nucleotides read TGTGCCAGCAGATCACTAGTCGTGGCGGACGAGTTCTTC. It specifies CASRSLVVADEFF.

This clone occurred a few times. The chain recombines TRBV27 with TRBJ2-2, with 9 bases fitting TRBD1. The V segment lost 2 bases and the J segment 5 bases; nucleotides outside the gene matches: 9. This CDR3 has 17 residues. CDR1 is MNHEY and CDR2 is SMNVEV in the germline V gene (reference sequence). The CDR3 sequence is CASSLLQGAGSTGELFF. For the CDR3, the DNA is TGTGCCAGCAGTTTACTACAGGGGGCTGGATCAACCGGGGAGCTGTTTTTT.

In its sample, this clone was seen a few times. The chain is built from TRBV7-3 and TRBJ2-1; D unclear. This CDR3 spans 18 amino acids. Deletions cut 1 base from V and 0 bases from J, with 16 bases between. CDR1 is SGHTA and CDR2 is FQGTGA in the germline V gene. The CDR3 DNA follows: TGTGCCAGCAGCTTAAAAGGAGACCGAGTGAGCTCCTACAATGAGCAGTTCTTC. Residues: CASSLKGDRVSSYNEQFF.

This clone was seen more than once but under ten times. The chain's CDR3 is CASSLGLAGVDEQFF. CDR3 nucleotides: TGTGCCAGCAGCTTAGGCCTAGCGGGAGTTGATGAGCAGTTCTTC. V gene TRBV7-6 combines with J gene TRBJ2-1; 10 bases agree with TRBD2. The CDR3 runs to 15 residues. Germline loops: CDR1 SGHVS, CDR2 FNYEAQ. The V and J ends lost 1 base and 8 bases, in that order; junction bases with no gene match: 5.

The chain employs TRBV10-2 and TRBJ2-2; 8 bases map to TRBD2. The germline V gene has CDR1 WSHSY and CDR2 SAAADI. The length of the CDR3 is 15 residues. J was trimmed by 4 bases and V by 5 bases; bases with no gene match: 6. CDR3 protein: CASSFPGGRTGELFF. The CDR3 coding sequence is TGCGCCAGCAGTTTCCCGGGAGGGCGCACCGGGGAGCTGTTTTTT.

This clone was counted a few times. V usage is TRBV2 and J usage is TRBJ1-2; 7 nucleotides match TRBD1. Looked up from germline, CDR1 is SNHLY and CDR2 is FYNNEI. The CDR3 is 17 residues long. The trim removed 5 bases at V and 6 bases at J, leaving 18 bases unmatched. CDR3 sequence reads: CASSLTPGGRGRDGYTF. The DNA of the CDR3 is TGTGCCAGCAGTCTAACCCCCGGGGGTAGGGGGCGTGATGGCTACACCTTC.

This chain joins TRBV6-5 and TRBJ2-1; 12 nucleotides match TRBD2. The V segment lost 2 bases and the J segment 9 bases; nucleotides outside the gene matches: 5. The CDR3 has 15 residues. Germline CDR1 reads MNHEY; CDR2 reads SVGAGI. The CDR3 nucleotides read TGTGCCAGCAGTTACCTCGGACTAGCGGGATCTGAGCAGTTCTTC. It translates to CASSYLGLAGSEQFF.

This clone has only a few counts. This rearrangement joins TRBV29-1 to TRBJ2-1; 8 positions match TRBD1. The CDR3 totals 14 residues. The V gene end was trimmed by 3 bases and the J gene end by 0 bases; junction bases not matched to a gene: 1. CDR1 is SQVTM and CDR2 is ANQGSEA in the germline V gene. For the CDR3, the DNA is TGCAGCGTTGACAGGGGGCCCTCCTACAATGAGCAGTTCTTC. Translated: CSVDRGPSYNEQFF.

By share, this clone ranks as medium-sized (0.01 to 0.1%). The gene calls are TRBV19 and TRBJ2-5, with 10 bases aligning to TRBD2. This CDR3 comprises 14 residues. Germline assignment: CDR1 LNHDA and CDR2 SQIVND (reference sequence). V gave up 5 bases and J gave up 7 bases; unmatched junction bases: 7. The CDR3 DNA sequence: TGTGCCAGTAGTCCGGGGCTAGCGGGAGTGACCCAGTACTTC. This translates into CASSPGLAGVTQYF.

The chain combines TRBV20-1 with TRBJ1-1; D gene unclear. V dropped 3 bases and J dropped 3 bases, with 5 bases sitting between them. The V gene's germline CDR1 is DFQATT and CDR2 SNEGSKA (reference sequence). The CDR3 is 11 amino acids. The chain's CDR3 is CSASEDTEAFF. In DNA form, the CDR3 reads TGCAGTGCTAGTGAGGACACTGAAGCTTTCTTT.

This clone is medium-sized. The V and J genes are TRBV19 and TRBJ1-4; D is unresolved. This CDR3 has 11 amino acids. V was shortened by 5 bases and J by 6 bases, with 4 bases between the two germline ends. Germline assignment: CDR1 LNHDA and CDR2 SQIVND (reference sequence). CDR3 nucleotides: TGTGCCAGTAGTCTGGATGAAAAACTGTTTTTT. Translating gives CASSLDEKLFF.

This chain uses TRBV9 with TRBJ2-5; maybe TRBD1 (6 bases). Germline values: CDR1 SGDLS, CDR2 YYNGEE. The V gene lost 0 bases and the J gene lost 3 bases, with 15 bases spanning the gap. The CDR3 runs to 16 residues. CDR3 sequence: CASSVGTGSFEETQYF. The CDR3 DNA follows: TGTGCCAGCAGCGTAGGTACAGGGAGTTTTGAAGAGACCCAGTACTTC. Filled out from reference TRBV9 and TRBJ2-5, the complete variable domain reads DSGVTQTPKHLITATGQRVTLRCSPRSGDLSVYWYQQSLDQGLQFLIQYYNGEERAKGNILERFSAQQFPDLHSELNLSSLELGDSALYFCASSVGTGSFEETQYFGPGTRLLVL.

A few counts support this clone. V gene TRBV7-9 combines with J gene TRBJ2-7; tentative D call: TRBD2 (5 bases). Germline V lookup: CDR1 SEHNR, CDR2 FQNEAQ (reference sequence). The CDR3 has 14 amino acids. Between the trimmed V and J ends, which lost 1 base and 0 bases, there was a span of 7 bases. For the CDR3, the DNA is TGTGCCAGCAGCTTAGGGGGAGACTCCTACGAGCAGTACTTC. It specifies CASSLGGDSYEQYF.

V is TRBV28 and J is TRBJ2-7; 9 positions match TRBD1. Looked up from germline, CDR1 is MDHEN and CDR2 is SYDVKM. CDR3 length: 15 residues. With 3 bases clipped from V and 3 bases from J, the junction kept 6 bases outside the gene matches. CDR3 loop: CASSFAQGAGYEQYF. The CDR3 region has the DNA TGTGCCAGCAGTTTTGCACAGGGGGCAGGCTACGAGCAGTACTTC.

The chain joins TRBV5-6 to TRBJ2-7, with D tentatively TRBD2 (6 bases). The CDR3 is 14 residues long. The V gene lost 3 bases and the J gene lost 6 bases, with 16 bases spanning the gap. From germline, CDR1 is SGHDT and CDR2 YYEEEE. CDR3 region: CASSWGEQRGEQYF. Written as DNA, the CDR3 is TGTGCCAGCAGCTGGGGGGAACAGCGAGGCGAGCAGTACTTC.